This is a list of T cell receptor beta chains from one sample in a study of blood T cell repertoires in COVID-19. TCRdb's table, derived via immunoSEQ multiplex PCR, lists solely in-frame clones and lacks some. The table records around 200,000 clones, more than 70% of them present only once. Specimen: peripheral blood. The receptors here all came from a person aged 65 to 79 with COVID-19, enrolled during active disease. Both conserved end residues are part of each CDR3. D genes are given only for firm matches. The listing skips clone size in some rows; elsewhere it reads once, few, many or a size class.

D gene: -
J gene: TRBJ2-5
V gene: TRBV5-4
clone size: -
CDR3 DNA: TGTGCCAGCAGCTTGGATCCCCAGACCAGCGCAGAGACCCAGTACTTC
CDR3 protein: CASSLDPQTSAETQYF

D gene: -
J gene: TRBJ1-2
V gene: TRBV18
clone size: -
CDR3 DNA: TGTGCCAGCTCACCCCGACAGACCTCTGGCTACACCTTC
CDR3 protein: CASSPRQTSGYTF

D gene: TRBD1
J gene: TRBJ2-7
V gene: TRBV6-5
clone size: -
CDR3 DNA: TGTGCCAGCAAGGTGACAGGGTCGGGAGAGCAGTACTTC
CDR3 protein: CASKVTGSGEQYF

D gene: -
J gene: TRBJ1-5
V gene: TRBV6-5
clone size: -
CDR3 DNA: TGTGCCAGCAGTTACCGGGGGGACGCAAATCAGCCCCAGCATTTT
CDR3 protein: CASSYRGDANQPQHF

D gene: TRBD1
J gene: TRBJ1-4
V gene: TRBV2
clone size: once
CDR3 DNA: TGTGCCAGCAGGGGGACAGAGAATGAAAAACTGTTTTTT
CDR3 protein: CASRGTENEKLFF

D gene: -
J gene: TRBJ2-1
V gene: TRBV24-1
clone size: -
CDR3 DNA: TGTGCCACCAGTGATCCCGTCCGGTACAATGAGCAGTTCTTC
CDR3 protein: CATSDPVRYNEQFF

D gene: -
J gene: TRBJ1-1
V gene: TRBV30
clone size: -
CDR3 DNA: TGTGCCTGGATGGCCCCGAACACTGAAGCTTTCTTT
CDR3 protein: CAWMAPNTEAFF

D gene: TRBD1
J gene: TRBJ2-5
V gene: TRBV5-4
clone size: -
CDR3 DNA: TGTGCCAGCAGCTTGGGAGACAGGGGAATAGAGACCCAGTACTTC
CDR3 protein: CASSLGDRGIETQYF

D gene: -
J gene: TRBJ2-5
V gene: TRBV19
clone size: few
CDR3 DNA: TGTGCCAGTAGTATTGGTGGATGGAGGGGCCAAGAGACCCAGTACTTC
CDR3 protein: CASSIGGWRGQETQYF

D gene: TRBD1
J gene: TRBJ2-7
V gene: TRBV5-1
clone size: -
CDR3 DNA: TGCGCCAGCAGCTTTAGGGGACAGGGAACCGGCGAGCAGTACTTC
CDR3 protein: CASSFRGQGTGEQYF

D gene: -
J gene: TRBJ2-3
V gene: TRBV20-1
clone size: -
CDR3 DNA: TGCAGTGCTGAGGGAGCAGATACGCAGTATTTT
CDR3 protein: CSAEGADTQYF

D gene: -
J gene: TRBJ2-7
V gene: TRBV4-1
clone size: -
CDR3 DNA: TGCGCCAGCAGCCAAGAGAAGGAGGGAACCTACGAGCAGTACTTC
CDR3 protein: CASSQEKEGTYEQYF

D gene: TRBD2
J gene: TRBJ2-7
V gene: TRBV9
clone size: -
CDR3 DNA: TGTGCCAGCAGGGCTAACAGGGCGGGAGGATCGGACGAGCAGTACTTC
CDR3 protein: CASRANRAGGSDEQYF

D gene: TRBD2
J gene: TRBJ2-1
V gene: TRBV9
clone size: -
CDR3 DNA: TGTGCCAGCAGCGTCCTCGCAAGCGGGAGTGAGGAGCAGTTCTTC
CDR3 protein: CASSVLASGSEEQFF

D gene: -
J gene: TRBJ1-4
V gene: TRBV4-1
clone size: few
CDR3 DNA: TGCGCCAGCAGCCAAGGAACCAGGGATGAAAAACTGTTTTTT
CDR3 protein: CASSQGTRDEKLFF